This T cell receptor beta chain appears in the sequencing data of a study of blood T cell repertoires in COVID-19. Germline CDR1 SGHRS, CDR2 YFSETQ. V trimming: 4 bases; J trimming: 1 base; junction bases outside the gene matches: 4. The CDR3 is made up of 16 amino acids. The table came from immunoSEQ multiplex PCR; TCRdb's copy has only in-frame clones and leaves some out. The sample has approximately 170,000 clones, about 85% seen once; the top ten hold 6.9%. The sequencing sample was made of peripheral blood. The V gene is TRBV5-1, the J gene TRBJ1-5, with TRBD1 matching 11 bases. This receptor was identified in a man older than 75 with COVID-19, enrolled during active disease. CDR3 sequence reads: CASSPGTGGSNQPQHF. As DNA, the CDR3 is TGCGCCAGCAGCCCGGGGACAGGGGGAAGCAATCAGCCCCAGCATTTT. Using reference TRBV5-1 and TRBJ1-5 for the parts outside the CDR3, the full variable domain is KAGVTQTPRYLIKTRGQQVTLSCSPISGHRSVSWYQQTPGQGLQFLFEYFSETQRNKGNFPGRFSGRQFSNSRSEMNVSTLELGDSALYLCASSPGTGGSNQPQHFGDGTRLSIL.